This T cell receptor (beta chain) was found in a study of blood T cell repertoires in COVID-19. As for the study in general: Donors in the United States, Italy and Spain gave samples during acute or convalescent COVID-19.

In the authors' workflow: Using reference gene primer amplification, nucleated cell counts were estimated. Method: immunoSEQ multiplex PCR; TCRdb's copy keeps in-frame clones and lacks some. V and J calls and clone size are as listed in that table; D and trimming were resolved from the DNA. Found here are 300,000 to 450,000 clones, around 87% of them singletons; the top ten hold roughly 2%. The CDR3 is made up of 17 amino acids. Losses at the gene ends were 1 base for V and 2 bases for J; bases not matched to a gene: 6. Germline values: CDR1 SGHRS, CDR2 YFSETQ. The chain recombines TRBV5-1 with TRBJ1-3, with 10 positions matching TRBD1. The sample comprised peripheral blood. This TCR derives from a woman aged 55-70 years with COVID-19, enrolled during active disease. The CDR3: CASSLIVGQGAGNTIYF. The CDR3 coding sequence is TGCGCCAGCAGCTTGATTGTCGGACAGGGGGCTGGAAACACCATATATTTT.